This TCR beta chain is drawn from a study of T cell changes during pregnancy in multiple sclerosis. Germline CDR1 reads LNHNV; CDR2 reads YYDKDF (reference sequence). V lost 0 bases and J lost 7, with 13 bases in between. The CDR3 spans 16 residues. TCRdb's copy holds only in-frame clones and misses some; the assay was immunoSEQ multiplex PCR. In the table there are roughly 27,000 clones, around nine tenths of which are singletons. The sequencing used CD4+ T cells from peripheral blood mononuclear cells, collected in the first trimester of pregnancy. The V call is TRBV15, the J call TRBJ1-6, with no clear D. The receptor's source is a female donor with multiple sclerosis, enrolled in a pregnancy study. CDR3 residues: CATSRDLTSSNSPLHF. In DNA, the CDR3 is TGTGCCACCAGCAGAGATTTGACATCCTCAAATTCACCCCTCCACTTT.